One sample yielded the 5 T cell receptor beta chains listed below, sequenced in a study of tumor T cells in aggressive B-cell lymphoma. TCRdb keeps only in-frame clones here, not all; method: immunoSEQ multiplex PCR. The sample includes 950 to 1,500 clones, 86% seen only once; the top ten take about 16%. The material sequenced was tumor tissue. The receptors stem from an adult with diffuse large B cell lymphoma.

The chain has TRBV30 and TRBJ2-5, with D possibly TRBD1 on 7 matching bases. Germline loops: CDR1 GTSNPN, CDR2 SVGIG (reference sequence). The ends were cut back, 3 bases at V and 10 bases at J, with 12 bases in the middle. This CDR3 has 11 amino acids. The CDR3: CAWRQGGIQYF. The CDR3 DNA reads TGTGCCTGGAGGCAGGGGGGTATCCAGTACTTC.

The CDR3 spells CASRMIERGELFF. The CDR3 bases are TGTGCCAGCAGGATGATAGAGCGAGGGGAGCTGTTTTTT. The chain uses TRBV6-5 and TRBJ2-2; unclear D gene. V lost 6 bases to trimming and J lost 8 bases, with 13 bases between them. Per germline, CDR1 MNHEY and CDR2 SVGAGI. The length of the CDR3 is 13 residues.

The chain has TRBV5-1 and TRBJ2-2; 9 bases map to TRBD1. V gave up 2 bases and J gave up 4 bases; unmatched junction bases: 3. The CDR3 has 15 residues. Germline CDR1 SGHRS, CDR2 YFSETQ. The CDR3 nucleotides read TGCGCCAGCAGCTTAAGGACAGGGGTCACCGGGGAGCTGTTTTTT. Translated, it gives CASSLRTGVTGELFF.

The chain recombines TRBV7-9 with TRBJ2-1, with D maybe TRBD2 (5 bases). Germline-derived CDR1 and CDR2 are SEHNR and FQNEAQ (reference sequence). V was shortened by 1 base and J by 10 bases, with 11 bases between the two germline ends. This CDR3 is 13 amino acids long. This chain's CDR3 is CASSLDGNGEQFF. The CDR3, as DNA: TGTGCCAGCAGCTTAGACGGGAACGGGGAGCAGTTCTTC.

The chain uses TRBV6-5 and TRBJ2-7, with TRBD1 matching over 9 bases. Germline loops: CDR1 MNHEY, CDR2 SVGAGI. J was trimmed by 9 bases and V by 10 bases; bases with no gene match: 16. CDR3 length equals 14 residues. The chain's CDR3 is CATTTGGPGVGQYF. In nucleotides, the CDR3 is TGTGCCACCACAACAGGGGGCCCTGGAGTCGGGCAGTACTTC.